This entry describes one T cell receptor beta chain. Its antigen is still unknown. The V and J ends lost 10 bases and 3 bases respectively, with 15 bases between them. Germline V CDR1 and CDR2: LNHDA, SQIVND (reference sequence). The CDR3 sequence is 13 residues long. This sample is drawn from a study of graft-versus-host responses after intestinal transplantation. Study background: In this cohort, recipients had multivisceral, liver-intestinal, or isolated intestinal transplants.

Whole-study findings and limits: Investigators detected GvH clones in recipient marrow, with some emerging earlier in ileum or blood. GvH clone levels peaked in circulation, and this peak was associated with early post-transplant HvG declines. Clonal ratios of graft-versus-host to host-versus-graft in allografts were high for patients exhibiting graft-donor T cell macrochimerism.

The data were produced by immunoSEQ multiplex PCR, yet TCRdb's version contains in-frame clones alone and is incomplete. The sample has about 100,000 clones, more than 85% seen once. The sequenced sample was unstimulated CD4+ T cells sorted from spleen or lymph node cells, obtained before transplant. This clonotype was sampled from a human donor who was the organ donor for an intestinal transplant. The rearrangement links TRBV19 to TRBJ1-2, with a possible D match to TRBD1 (5 bases). The CDR3, as DNA: TGTGCCACTCAGACAGTCGGGTACTATGGCTACACCTTC. Its translation: CATQTVGYYGYTF.